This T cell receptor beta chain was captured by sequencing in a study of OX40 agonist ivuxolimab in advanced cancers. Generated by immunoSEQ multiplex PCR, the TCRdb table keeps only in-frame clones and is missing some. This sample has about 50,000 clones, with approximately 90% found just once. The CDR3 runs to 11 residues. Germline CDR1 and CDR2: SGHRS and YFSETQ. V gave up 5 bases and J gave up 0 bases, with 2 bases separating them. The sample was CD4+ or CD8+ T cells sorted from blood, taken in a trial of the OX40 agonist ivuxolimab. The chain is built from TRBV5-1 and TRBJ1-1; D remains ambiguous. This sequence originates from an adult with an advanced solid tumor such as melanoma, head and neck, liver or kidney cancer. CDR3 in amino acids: CASRMNTEAFF. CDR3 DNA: TGCGCCAGCAGGATGAACACTGAAGCTTTCTTT.